This T cell receptor (beta chain) is from a study of cytomegalovirus exposure and HLA in healthy donors. Study-level findings and limits: While the bulk of TCR sequences proved rare, some public TCRs turned up in many donors. Later analysis demonstrated an association between a missense DCLRE1C variant and TCR beta V- and J-gene trimming. There were 164 TCR beta chains listed as cytomegalovirus-associated. Confirmation in vitro established that a few CMV-associated chains were specific for CMV antigens.

Concerning this clone: Its antigen is not known.

The PCR contained 60 Vbeta and 13 Jbeta primers. Clones were read by immunoSEQ multiplex PCR, and TCRdb kept only the in-frame ones, dropping some. This sample carries under 200,000 clones, roughly 80% of them seen once, and the ten largest clones take 0.77%. The specimen sequenced was PBMCs. The TCR comes from a woman between 18 and 30 years old in good health and CMV-seronegative.

The DNA for the CDR3 is TGTGCCAGCAAGAGTAACGGACAGCTGGCAGATACGCAGTATTTT. The encoded protein is CASKSNGQLADTQYF. The rearrangement links TRBV2 to TRBJ2-3, with a possible D match to TRBD1 (6 bases). This CDR3 spans 15 amino acids. The germline V gene encodes CDR1 SNHLY and CDR2 FYNNEI. Trimming cost V 7 bases and J 4 bases, with 18 bases left between them.